Below are 15 T cell receptor beta chains sequenced from a single sample in a study of T cell repertoires in cytomegalovirus infection. TCRdb recomputed calls from the reads with MiXCR, one row per CDR3 protein. The sample has about half a million distinct CDR3 sequences, about 33% seen once; the top ten hold roughly 15%. These receptors lack a known antigen. This specimen consisted of cultured PBMCs, obtained from culture after CMV antigen stimulation. Source of these receptors: a human donor in good health (CMV status not recorded). Some clones in this sample may be carry-over from other donors' samples.

The chain employs TRBV20-1 and TRBJ2-1; D gene unclear. Trimming removed 8 bases at V and 0 bases at J, with 5 bases between. The length of the CDR3 is 11 residues. Germline CDR1 reads DFQATT; CDR2 reads SNEGSKA (reference sequence). The CDR3 sequence: CSTSSYNEQFF. The CDR3 nucleotides are TGCAGTACGTCCTCCTACAATGAGCAGTTCTTC.

This clonotype occurred many times. The chain carries TRBV7-2 and TRBJ2-1; 11 nucleotides align to TRBD2. The germline V gene has CDR1 SGHTA and CDR2 FQGNSA. CDR3 size: 15 residues. The trim removed 5 bases at V and 6 bases at J, leaving 6 bases unmatched. The CDR3 loop reads CASSLTSGSFNEQFF. The CDR3 DNA follows: TGTGCCAGCAGCCTCACTAGCGGGAGTTTCAATGAGCAGTTCTTC.

In its sample, this clonotype was seen a few times. J is TRBJ2-3 and V is TRBV4-1, with D perhaps TRBD2 (5 bases). This CDR3 region has 16 residues. CDR1 and CDR2 from the germline V gene are MGHRA and YSYEKL. V was pared by 1 base and J by 3 bases, with 14 bases between. CDR3 residues: CASSQGPGEATDTQYF. DNA for the CDR3: TGCGCCAGCAGCCAAGGGCCCGGGGAAGCGACAGATACGCAGTATTTT.

This clonotype appeared a few times. The chain couples TRBV12-3 or TRBV12-4 to TRBJ1-2; D uncertain. The CDR3 consists of 13 residues. The V and J ends lost 5 bases and 1 base respectively, with 8 bases between them. The CDR3, as DNA: TGTGCCAGCAGTATTACCGTTAACTATGGCTACACCTTC. Its protein is CASSITVNYGYTF.

The genes are TRBV6-1 and TRBJ2-7; TRBD2 agrees at 9 bases. This CDR3 contains 15 residues. Per the germline V gene, CDR1 is MNHNS and CDR2 is SASEGT. The J segment lost 6 bases and the V segment lost 8 bases, leaving 14 bases of the junction unmatched. This CDR3 reads CASLEVAGAPGEQYF. CDR3 DNA sequence: TGTGCCAGCCTTGAAGTAGCGGGAGCACCGGGCGAGCAGTACTTC.

This clonotype was found a few times. The V and J genes are TRBV27 and TRBJ1-4; tentative D call: TRBD1 (5 bases). V gave up 11 bases and J gave up 6 bases, with 28 bases separating them. The CDR3 loop spans 17 amino acids. Germline V gives CDR1 MNHEY, CDR2 SMNVEV (reference sequence). This chain's CDR3 is CALDRSQSPLGDEKLFF. The CDR3 nucleotides are TGTGCCCTCGACAGAAGTCAGTCACCACTGGGGGATGAAAAACTGTTTTTT.

The CDR3 reads CASRIPGLAGGGELFF. The CDR3 nucleotides read TGTGCCAGCAGGATCCCGGGACTAGCGGGAGGCGGGGAGCTGTTTTTT. The rearrangement joins TRBV11-2 to TRBJ2-2; 15 nucleotides agree with TRBD2. Germline values: CDR1 SGHAT, CDR2 FQNNGV. This CDR3 comprises 16 residues. The V gene end was trimmed by 6 bases and the J gene end by 7 bases; junction bases not matched to a gene: 6.

This clonotype was seen repeatedly, ten times or more. V usage is TRBV4-1 and J usage is TRBJ2-1; D may be TRBD2 (5 bases). The ends were cut back, 2 bases at V and 3 bases at J, with 8 bases in the middle. The V gene's germline CDR1 is MGHRA and CDR2 YSYEKL. The CDR3 totals 14 residues. CDR3 coding DNA: TGCGCCAGCAGCCAATACCGGGACTACAATGAGCAGTTCTTC. Amino acid sequence: CASSQYRDYNEQFF.

The chain is built from TRBV4-1 and TRBJ2-5, with D tentatively TRBD2 (6 bases). The CDR3 runs to 12 residues. Germline V gene lookup returns CDR1 MGHRA and CDR2 YSYEKL. V dropped 3 bases and J dropped 10 bases, with 12 bases sitting between them. The chain's CDR3 is CASSHATGDQYF. CDR3 in DNA: TGCGCCAGCAGCCACGCCACGGGGGACCAGTACTTC.

The chain links TRBV7-9 to TRBJ2-7, with D tentatively TRBD2 (6 bases). Looked up from germline, CDR1 is SEHNR and CDR2 is FQNEAQ (reference sequence). Trimming cost V 5 bases and J 4 bases, with 15 bases left between them. This CDR3 spans 14 amino acids. For the CDR3, the DNA is TGTGCCAGCAGCGGAATCGGGGGACTTTACGAGCAGTACTTC. The encoded protein is CASSGIGGLYEQYF.

This clonotype was seen ten or more times. The gene calls are TRBV29-1 and TRBJ2-5; the D gene is possibly TRBD2 (6 bases). With 7 bases removed from V and 1 base from J, the gap between germline ends came to 13 bases. Germline CDR1 reads SQVTM; CDR2 reads ANQGSEA. CDR3 length: 13 amino acids. The CDR3 here is CSAGLTFQETQYF. The CDR3 DNA follows: TGCAGCGCCGGACTAACTTTCCAAGAGACCCAGTACTTC.

This chain uses TRBV7-3 with TRBJ2-3; D not certain. V was cut by 5 bases and J by 3 bases, with 9 bases left in between. The length of the CDR3 is 13 residues. Germline lookup yields CDR1 SGHTA and CDR2 FQGTGA. CDR3 in amino acids: CASSPPVTDTQYF. The CDR3 coding sequence is TGTGCCAGCAGCCCCCCCGTAACAGATACGCAGTATTTT.

V is TRBV28 and J is TRBJ2-7; 14 positions agree with TRBD2. Per the germline V gene, CDR1 is MDHEN and CDR2 is SYDVKM. The CDR3 contains 15 residues. V shed 6 bases, J shed 6 bases, and the junction held 7 bases outside the gene matches. CDR3 residues: CASSQGTSGSGEQYF. The CDR3 nucleotides are TGTGCCAGCAGCCAAGGGACTAGCGGGAGTGGCGAGCAGTACTTC.

This clonotype was seen more than once but under ten times. The chain couples TRBV5-1 to TRBJ2-2; TRBD2 matches 9 bases. The germline V gene encodes CDR1 SGHRS and CDR2 YFSETQ. The CDR3 spans 16 residues. V was clipped by 4 bases and J by 0 bases; unmatched bases: 4. In nucleotides, the CDR3 is TGCGCCAGCAGCAGACTAGCGGAACCGAACACCGGGGAGCTGTTTTTT. It specifies CASSRLAEPNTGELFF.

The J gene is TRBJ2-6, the V gene TRBV6-1, with D possibly called TRBD1 or TRBD2 (5 bases each). This CDR3 spans 15 amino acids. From germline, CDR1 is MNHNS and CDR2 SASEGT. Trimming cost V 5 bases and J 0 bases, with 8 bases left between them. Here the CDR3 reads CASSSGHSGANVLTF. The CDR3 DNA is TGTGCCAGCAGTAGCGGACACTCTGGGGCCAACGTCCTGACTTTC.